This is a list of T cell receptor beta chains from one sample in a study of cytomegalovirus exposure and HLA in healthy donors. Profiled with immunoSEQ multiplex PCR; TCRdb holds only in-frame clones, not every one. The data show 150,000 or so clones, with around nine tenths seen just once and around 1.8% held by the top ten. The sequenced sample was PBMCs. These receptors were obtained from a woman aged 18-29 years in good health and CMV-seronegative. Both conserved end residues are part of each CDR3. Each record gives: clone size, J gene, CDR3 length, D gene, V gene, CDR3 protein, CDR3 DNA. A D gene is named only where the DNA matches it firmly. Where a row states a size, it is once, few, many or the class of an expanded clone; other rows omit it.

>-|TRBJ2-3|16|TRBD2|TRBV9
CASSVGTSGGTDTQYF
TGTGCCAGCAGCGTAGGGACTAGCGGGGGCACAGATACGCAGTATTTT
>-|TRBJ2-1|14|TRBD2|TRBV2
CASRLLAGEIEQFF
TGTGCCAGCAGGTTACTAGCGGGGGAGATTGAGCAGTTCTTC
>-|TRBJ1-1|15|-|TRBV18
CASSPKEVSNTEAFF
TGTGCCAGCTCACCAAAGGAGGTATCGAACACTGAAGCTTTCTTT
>-|TRBJ2-7|16|TRBD1|TRBV6-5
CASSFAYRGLRNEQYF
TGTGCCAGCAGTTTCGCATACAGGGGCTTGAGGAACGAGCAGTACTTC
>once|TRBJ1-2|16|-|TRBV6-6
CASSSGAGVVGYGYTF
TGTGCCAGCAGTTCCGGGGCAGGGGTAGTTGGGTATGGCTACACCTTC
>-|TRBJ2-3|17|-|TRBV18
CASSPSVGGGPTDTQYF
TGTGCCAGCTCCCCCTCCGTAGGGGGGGGCCCCACAGATACGCAGTATTTT
>-|TRBJ2-1|15|TRBD1|TRBV2
CASSQTGQQINEQFF
TGTGCCAGCAGTCAAACGGGACAGCAGATCAATGAGCAGTTCTTC
>-|TRBJ1-1|16|-|TRBV7-6
CASSLGSGQLNTEAFF
TGTGCCAGCAGCTTAGGTTCCGGACAGCTGAACACTGAAGCTTTCTTT
>-|TRBJ2-7|16|-|TRBV5-1
CASSLVPGRGRYEQYF
TGCGCCAGCAGCTTGGTACCGGGGCGGGGTCGCTACGAGCAGTACTTC
>-|TRBJ2-3|14|TRBD2|TRBV10-3
CATGAGASTDTQYF
TGTGCCACGGGAGCGGGAGCCAGCACAGATACGCAGTATTTT
>-|TRBJ2-7|13|-|TRBV2
CASTGPASYEQYF
TGTGCCAGCACTGGGCCGGCCTCCTACGAGCAGTACTTC
>-|TRBJ2-7|16|-|TRBV6-6
CASSYSRRDSKNEQYF
TGTGCCAGCAGTTACTCGAGGCGGGACTCAAAAAACGAGCAGTACTTC
>-|TRBJ2-2|16|TRBD2|TRBV7-8
CASSPVVASGPGELFF
TGTGCCAGCAGCCCAGTTGTGGCTAGCGGGCCTGGGGAGCTGTTTTTT
>-|TRBJ2-5|15|TRBD2|TRBV5-1
CASSLRTSGQETQYF
TGCGCCAGCAGCTTGCGGACTAGCGGACAGGAGACCCAGTACTTC
>-|TRBJ1-5|17|TRBD1|TRBV18
CASSLDPVTGSNQPQHF
TGTGCCAGCTCCCTGGACCCTGTGACAGGGAGCAATCAGCCCCAGCATTTT
>-|TRBJ2-7|15|TRBD1|TRBV2
CASSSDRLSSYEQYF
TGTGCCAGCAGCTCGGACAGGTTGAGCTCCTACGAGCAGTACTTC
>-|TRBJ1-1|12|-|TRBV5-4
CASSIGPGEAFF
TGTGCCAGCAGCATCGGCCCGGGTGAAGCTTTCTTT
>few|TRBJ1-4|13|-|TRBV4-1
CASSQGWGEKLFF
TGCGCCAGCAGTCAGGGATGGGGTGAAAAACTGTTTTTT
>-|TRBJ2-3|13|-|TRBV6-1
CATGVTDKDTQYF
TGTGCCACCGGCGTGACAGATAAGGATACGCAGTATTTT
>-|TRBJ2-5|15|TRBD2|TRBV7-8
CASSSPTSGEETQYF
TGTGCCAGCAGCTCACCGACTAGCGGGGAAGAGACCCAGTACTTC